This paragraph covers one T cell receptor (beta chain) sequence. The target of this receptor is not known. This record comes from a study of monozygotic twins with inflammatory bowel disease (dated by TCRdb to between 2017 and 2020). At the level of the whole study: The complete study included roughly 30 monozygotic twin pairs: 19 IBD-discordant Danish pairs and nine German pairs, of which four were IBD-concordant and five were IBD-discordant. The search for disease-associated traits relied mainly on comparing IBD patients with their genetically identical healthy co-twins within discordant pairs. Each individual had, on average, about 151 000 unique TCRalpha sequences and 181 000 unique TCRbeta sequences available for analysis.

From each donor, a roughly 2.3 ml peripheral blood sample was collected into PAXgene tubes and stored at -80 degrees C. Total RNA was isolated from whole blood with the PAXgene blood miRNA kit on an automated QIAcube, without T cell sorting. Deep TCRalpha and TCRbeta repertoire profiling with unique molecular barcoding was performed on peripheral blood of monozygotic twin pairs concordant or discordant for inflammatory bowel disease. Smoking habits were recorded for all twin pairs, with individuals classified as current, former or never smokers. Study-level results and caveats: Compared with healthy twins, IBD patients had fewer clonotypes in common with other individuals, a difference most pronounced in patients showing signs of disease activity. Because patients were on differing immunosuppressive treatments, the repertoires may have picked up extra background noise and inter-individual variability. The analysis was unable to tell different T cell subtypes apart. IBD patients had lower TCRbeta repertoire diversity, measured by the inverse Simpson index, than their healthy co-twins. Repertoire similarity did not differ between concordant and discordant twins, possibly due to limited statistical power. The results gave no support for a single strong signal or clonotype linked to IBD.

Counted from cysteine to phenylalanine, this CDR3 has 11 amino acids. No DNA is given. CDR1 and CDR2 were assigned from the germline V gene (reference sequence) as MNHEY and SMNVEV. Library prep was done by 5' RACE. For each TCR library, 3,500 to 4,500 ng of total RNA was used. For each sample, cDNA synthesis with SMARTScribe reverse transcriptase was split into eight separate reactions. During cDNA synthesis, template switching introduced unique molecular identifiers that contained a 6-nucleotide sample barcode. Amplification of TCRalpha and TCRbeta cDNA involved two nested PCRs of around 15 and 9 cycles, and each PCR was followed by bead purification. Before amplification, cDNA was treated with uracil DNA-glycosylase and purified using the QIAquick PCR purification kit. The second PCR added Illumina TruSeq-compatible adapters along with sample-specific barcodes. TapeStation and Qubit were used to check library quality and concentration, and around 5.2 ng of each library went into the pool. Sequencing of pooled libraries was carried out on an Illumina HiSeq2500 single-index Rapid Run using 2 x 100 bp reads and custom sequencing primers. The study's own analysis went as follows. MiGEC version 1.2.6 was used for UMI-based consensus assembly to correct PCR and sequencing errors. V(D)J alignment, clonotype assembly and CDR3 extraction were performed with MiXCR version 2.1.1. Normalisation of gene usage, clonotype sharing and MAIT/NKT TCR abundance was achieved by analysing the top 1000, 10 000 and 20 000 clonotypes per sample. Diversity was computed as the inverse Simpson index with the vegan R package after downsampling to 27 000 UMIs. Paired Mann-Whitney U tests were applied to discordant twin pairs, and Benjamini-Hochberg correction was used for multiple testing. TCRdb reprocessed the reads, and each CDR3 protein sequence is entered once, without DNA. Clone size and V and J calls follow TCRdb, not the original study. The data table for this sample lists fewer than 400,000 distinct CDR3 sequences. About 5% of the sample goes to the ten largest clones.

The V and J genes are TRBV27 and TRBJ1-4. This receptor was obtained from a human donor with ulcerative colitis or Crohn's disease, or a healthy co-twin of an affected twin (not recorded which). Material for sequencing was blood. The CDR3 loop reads CASKTNEKLFF.